Sequencing of this T cell receptor beta chain was carried out in a study of T cell responses to AZD1222 COVID-19 vaccine (dated by TCRdb to the early 2020s). Study-level background: A total of roughly 240 trial participants underwent TCR sequencing, of whom around 200 received two doses of AZD1222 and roughly 25 received two doses of the MenACWY control vaccine. Trial participants were enrolled by age into subgroups of 18-55, 56-69 and 70-plus years, and about 150, 27 and 61 TCR-sequenced participants, respectively, were included in these subgroups.

Paper-wide results and their limitations: After two AZD1222 doses, spike-specific TCR breadth and depth were significantly higher than at day 0 and than in MenACWY recipients. In the small 56-69-year group, the increase in depth fell short of significance, most likely because of low power. Reportedly, almost half of the unique spike-specific TCRs recognized epitopes lying outside the regions that are mutated in the B.1.351 and B.1.1.7 variants. Participants were mostly white British and included more females than males, and it was suggested by the authors that clonal diversity may have been underestimated. Vaccine-associated CD4 TCRs spanned the whole spike protein, with dominant responses in regions 160-218 and 743-854. Only six AZD1222 recipients were SARS-CoV-2 seropositive at baseline, limiting conclusions about previously exposed vaccinees. Because no day 14 peak-response samples were available, the repertoires could be characterized only after the peak T cell response.

Worth noting for this clone: Its antigen remains unidentified. No quality values exist for individual bases; no much larger clone is one base distant.

In the paper's terms, the time point label means: about 28 days (+/-7) after the second vaccine dose. AZD1222 recipients whose second dose came at about 4 weeks and those whose second dose came at about 12 weeks were combined into one group, since spike-specific TCR depth and breadth did not differ between the two schedules. Vaccinee samples were obtained from the UK trials COV001 and COV002, which included a single-blind randomized controlled phase 2/3 trial of AZD1222 (ChAdOx1 nCoV-19) in healthy adults. For TCRbeta chain sequencing, PBMC samples were collected from trial participants at day 0 and at day 28 after the second dose. Inclusive of the bounding cysteine and phenylalanine, the CDR3 is 15 residues long. Solely the CDR3 DNA is kept, with 45 bases framed from the first base. V lost 0 bases and J lost 4 bases; the stretch between them is 10 bases long. From a lookup of the germline V gene (reference sequence), CDR1 and CDR2 are LNHNV and YYDKDF.

The CDR3 regions of human TCRbeta chains were subjected to immunosequencing. On the study's bioinformatics: TCRs in the repertoires were matched against a reference library of SARS-CoV-2-specific TCRs that had been generated with the MIRA antigen-specificity platform. Breadth meant the fraction of unique TCRs that were SARS-CoV-2-associated, whereas depth meant the fraction of total T cells that were SARS-CoV-2-associated. Using the MIRA data, each spike-specific TCR was mapped to the spike region that the TCR reacts to and placed in a CD4 or CD8 class. Log10-transformed breadth and depth values were compared by one-way ANOVA with Sidak's multiple comparisons tests. TCRdb re-hosts the immuneACCESS table, in-frame sequences only. Its copies lack some clones; in the studies checked, an unresolved V gene accounts for under half of them, and the cause for the rest is not known. The DNA was the basis for D and trimming; V, J and clone size are from that table. The sample includes almost 95,000 clones, with roughly 85% observed a single time. Of the sample, around 5% falls within the top ten clones.

The specimen comprised peripheral blood, sampled 28 days after the second AZD1222 dose. The chain uses TRBV15 and TRBJ1-3; no confident D gene assignment can be made. This TCR was recovered from an adult who received the AZD1222 COVID-19 vaccine. The sequenced DNA: TGTGCCACCAGCAGAGACCGGGTGCCGGGAAACACCATATATTTT. This codes for CATSRDRVPGNTIYF.